This TCR beta chain was captured in a study of T cell responses to AZD1222 COVID-19 vaccine. General study results and limits: Spike was spanned by vaccine-associated CD4 TCRs, which were dominant at 160-218 and 743-854.

V was shortened by 3 bases and J by 8 bases, with 13 bases between the two germline ends. The CDR3 runs to 14 residues. Germline values: CDR1 SEHNR, CDR2 FQNEAQ (reference sequence). Profiled with immunoSEQ multiplex PCR; TCRdb holds only in-frame clones, not every one. The sample includes roughly 120,000 clones, around 92% seen only once; the top ten take approximately 4.2%. Comments on this clone: The antigen remains undetermined.

Sequenced material: peripheral blood, taken on day 0 of AZD1222 vaccination. The chain links TRBV7-9 to TRBJ1-4, with a weak D call TRBD1 (6 bases). This clonotype was sampled from an adult in good health. The CDR3 region is CASSFTGTGEKLFF. The CDR3 DNA sequence: TGTGCCAGCAGCTTTACAGGGACTGGAGAAAAACTGTTTTTT. The variable domain in full, with the rest retrieved from reference TRBV7-9 and TRBJ1-4, is DTGVSQNPRHKITKRGQNVTFRCDPISEHNRLYWYRQTLGQGPEFLTYFQNEAQLEKSRLLSDRFSAERPKGSFSTLEIQRTEQGDSAMYLCASSFTGTGEKLFFGSGTQLSVL.